The source of this T cell receptor (beta chain) is a study of vaccination and CD4 T cells after COVID-19. Cultured CD4+ T cell DNA underwent sequencing with the Oncomine TCR Beta short-read assay. TCRdb passed the PCR reads through MiXCR, listing each CDR3 protein once. The sample holds under 20,000 distinct CDR3 sequences, roughly 46% seen once. As to treatment: roughly ten-day PBMC culture with coronavirus spike peptide pools or control peptides (ViraFEST assay). Via ViraFEST, peptide pools expanded antigen-specific T cells before TCR sequencing. About this clonotype: Its antigen is unidentified.

There are 13 residues in the CDR3. Trimming took 1 base from V and 1 from J, leaving 4 bases between them. From germline, CDR1 is SGHTA and CDR2 FQGNSA. The TCR sequence derives from a human donor who had recovered from COVID-19. The chain combines TRBV7-2 with TRBJ1-1, with no clear D. The material was CD4+ T cells from blood, cultured in vitro, obtained before SARS-CoV-2 vaccination. CDR3 sequence reads: CASSLEANTEAFF. The DNA of the CDR3 is TGTGCCAGCAGCTTAGAAGCGAACACTGAAGCTTTCTTT.